A selection of T cell receptor beta chains follows, all from one sample in a study of blood T cells in healthy people across ages. TCRdb reanalysed the 5' RACE reads using MiXCR and keeps one entry per CDR3 protein. In the table there are more than 800,000 distinct CDR3 sequences, 29% of which are singletons. Sample: blood. The receptor source for this set is a woman aged 80 or older in good health. Both conserved end residues are part of each CDR3.

v_gene	j_gene	CDR3aa
TRBV11-2	TRBJ2-5	CASSLMGLNQETQYF
TRBV4-1	TRBJ1-1	CASSQEPGLYTEAFF
TRBV7-2	TRBJ1-4	CASNYRGGGNEKLFF
TRBV18	TRBJ2-7	CASSPARGEQYF
TRBV3-1	TRBJ2-3	CASSQGTGGNTQYF
TRBV6-2/TRBV6-3	TRBJ2-1	CASSRLAGVQFF
TRBV6-5	TRBJ2-2	CASTFRVANTGELFF
TRBV21-1	TRBJ2-7	CASQRDPYEQYF
TRBV2	TRBJ1-5	CASCMLTGGGQPQHF
TRBV12-3/TRBV12-4	TRBJ2-7	CASSIDRVSEQYF
TRBV11-3	TRBJ2-1	CASTAFDPLSYNEQFF
TRBV7-2	TRBJ1-4	CASSPRPWPGQGGEKLFF
TRBV7-9	TRBJ2-7	CASSKSPGQGSSYEQYF
TRBV6-2/TRBV6-3	TRBJ2-1	CASSYSLRLAGDDEQFF
TRBV7-9	TRBJ2-1	CASSFTSGGHYNERFF
TRBV4-3	TRBJ2-6	CASSQGVGAGTGANVLTF
TRBV2	TRBJ2-7	CASSGRDRGYEQYF
TRBV11-2	TRBJ2-1	CASTLYHEQFF
TRBV3-1	TRBJ1-2	CASRRGQWDGYTF
TRBV29-1	TRBJ2-3	CSVGGTSTDTQYF
TRBV18	TRBJ1-5	CASSLDHYSNQPQHF
TRBV3-1	TRBJ2-5	CASSQAGDRGWTQYF
TRBV7-6	TRBJ2-7	CASSPIAGVSYEQYF
TRBV7-9	TRBJ1-3	CASSLDGKSGNTIYF
TRBV27	TRBJ2-7	CASSLFGRASYEQYF
TRBV6-2/TRBV6-3	TRBJ2-2	CASTPLRNTGELFF
TRBV15	TRBJ2-3	CATSRVGGGTDTQYF
TRBV19	TRBJ1-5	CASSIMAGPQPQHF
TRBV7-6	TRBJ1-5	CASSFAGGPQHF
TRBV10-2	TRBJ1-1	CASSEGTVLMNTEAFF
TRBV5-6	TRBJ1-2	CASRGVANYGYTF